This T cell receptor (beta chain) was sequenced for a study of shared clonotypes between healthy human individuals. Into CD45RA+ naive and CD45RA-negative memory subsets, the CD4+ cells were split. Measured with immunoSEQ multiplex PCR; TCRdb has only the in-frame clones, and not every one. The sample has 2 million to 2.5 million clones; 93% are singletons. Overall study findings and caveats: Rarefaction revealed incomplete sorted-subset sequencing despite large depth. Relative to their counterparts shared across all four donors, non-shared clonotypes exhibited diminished generation probabilities.

Per germline, CDR1 MDHEN and CDR2 SYDVKM. The junction had 12 bases not matched to a gene; V was cut back by 10 bases and J by 2 bases. This CDR3 has 15 amino acids. Note on this clone: The antigen remains undetermined.

The source is a man younger than 35 in good health. Some clones in this sample may be carry-over from other donors' samples. The chain carries TRBV28 and TRBJ2-7; 9 bases are a match to TRBD1. The sample taken for sequencing was naive CD4+ T cells from PBMCs. The subset here: CD45RA+ positively selected. The CDR3 is CAIQKPGQGTYEQYF. Here the CDR3 DNA reads TGTGCCATCCAAAAACCGGGACAGGGAACCTACGAGCAGTACTTC.